This TCR beta chain was retrieved from a study of response to subunit inactivated influenza vaccine. Points from the study as a whole: Authors suggested few new T cells are recruited by each seasonal influenza vaccination.

Concerning this clonotype: The antigen is not known.

From the RT-PCR reads, TCRdb called clonotypes with MiXCR, one entry per CDR3 protein. Among around 580,000 distinct CDR3 sequences listed, 12% were seen once. CDR3 length: 13 amino acids. V was trimmed by 3 bases and J by 5 bases, leaving 12 bases between them. The germline CDR1 and CDR2 sequences are SGHRS and YFSETQ. The sample was PBMCs from blood, taken on the day of vaccination. The TCR sequence derives from a man in his fifties who received an inactivated influenza vaccine. The chain recombines TRBV5-1 with TRBJ2-7, with TRBD1 as a possible D gene (6 bases). CDR3 region: CASSYTGNHEQYF. The CDR3 DNA reads TGCGCCAGCAGCTATACAGGGAACCACGAGCAGTACTTC.